This TCR beta chain appears in the sequencing data of a study of T cells in women clearing cervical HPV infection. Method: immunoSEQ multiplex PCR; TCRdb's copy keeps in-frame clones and lacks some. The data include roughly 48,000 clones; the top ten clones carry around 1.5%. Notes on the study in general: Cases carried less TRBV6-7 than controls: 0.11% versus 0.16%.

The CDR3 extends over 15 amino acids. Trimming cost V 7 bases and J 2 bases; bases outside gene matches: 7. Germline V gives CDR1 LNHDA, CDR2 SQIVND (reference sequence). For this clone: The antigen is not known. The observed sequence ends 3 residues before the CDR3 terminus, with the missing tail filled in from the germline J gene.

This chain joins TRBV19 and TRBJ2-2, with 7 bases fitting TRBD1. This TCR derives from a woman aged 18 to 75 with a cervical HPV16 infection that either progressed to CIN3+ or cleared (not recorded which). The sequenced sample was blood buffy coat. The CDR3 DNA, read in part, is TGTGCCAGTATTGAGGGACAGATAAACACCGGGGAG. Amino acids: CASIEGQINTGE. From start to end, the CDR3 is CASIEGQINTGELFF.